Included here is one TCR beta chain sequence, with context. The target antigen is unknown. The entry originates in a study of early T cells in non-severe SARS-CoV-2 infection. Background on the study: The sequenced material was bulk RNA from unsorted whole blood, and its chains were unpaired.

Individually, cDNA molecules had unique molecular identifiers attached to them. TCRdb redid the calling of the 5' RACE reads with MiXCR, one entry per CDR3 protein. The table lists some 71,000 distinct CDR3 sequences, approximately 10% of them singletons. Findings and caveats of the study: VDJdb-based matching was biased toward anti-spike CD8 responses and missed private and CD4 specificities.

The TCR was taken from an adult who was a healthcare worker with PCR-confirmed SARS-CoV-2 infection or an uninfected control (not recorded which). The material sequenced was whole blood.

The CDR3 DNA sequence: TGTGCCAGCAGTTTAGCTCGCAGGAAGAACACTGAAGCTTTCTTT. This encodes CASSLARRKNTEAFF. V is TRBV12-3 or TRBV12-4 and J is TRBJ1-1; D is undetermined. This CDR3 is built from 15 residues. With 0 bases removed from V and 1 base from J, the gap between germline ends came to 9 bases.